This entry lists 23 T cell receptor beta chains sequenced from one sample in a study of blood T cell repertoires in COVID-19. Profiling relied on immunoSEQ multiplex PCR, and the TCRdb table lists in-frame clones only, not all of them. The table shows about 42,000 clones, with roughly nine tenths occurring only once. Sequencing was performed on peripheral blood. These receptors were collected from a man aged 25 to 40 with active or convalescent COVID-19.

This chain uses TRBV9 with TRBJ2-3; 12 nucleotides match TRBD2. V shed 0 bases and J 5 bases; nucleotides not matched to a gene: 10. CDR1 and CDR2 from the germline V gene are SGDLS and YYNGEE. This CDR3 is built from 18 residues. The CDR3, as DNA: TGTGCCAGCAGCGTAGCTCAATCTAGCGGGGGGGCCTTAGATACGCAGTATTTT. It yields the protein CASSVAQSSGGALDTQYF. The complete variable domain, with remaining parts taken from reference TRBV9 and TRBJ2-3, reads DSGVTQTPKHLITATGQRVTLRCSPRSGDLSVYWYQQSLDQGLQFLIQYYNGEERAKGNILERFSAQQFPDLHSELNLSSLELGDSALYFCASSVAQSSGGALDTQYFGPGTRLTVL.

The rearrangement links TRBV7-3 to TRBJ1-1, with D maybe TRBD1 (6 bases). Trimming pared 3 bases from V and 4 bases from J, leaving 9 bases between. The germline CDR1 and CDR2 sequences are SGHTA and FQGTGA. The CDR3 totals 13 residues. The CDR3 loop reads CASSFGQSTEAFF. CDR3 nucleotide sequence: TGTGCCAGCAGCTTCGGACAGAGCACTGAAGCTTTCTTT.

The V call is TRBV4-1, the J call TRBJ1-5; D remains ambiguous. The germline CDR1 and CDR2 sequences are MGHRA and YSYEKL. CDR3 length: 14 amino acids. The ends were cut back, 5 bases at V and 3 bases at J, with 11 bases in the middle. CDR3 in amino acids: CASSKTGINQPQHF. The CDR3 nucleotides are TGCGCCAGCAGCAAAACGGGTATCAATCAGCCCCAGCATTTT.

The gene calls are TRBV7-2 and TRBJ2-1, with 11 bases that match TRBD2. CDR1 is SGHTA, CDR2 FQGNSA, per germline. V gave up 1 base and J gave up 5 bases; unmatched junction bases: 4. CDR3 length: 16 residues. The CDR3 nucleotides are TGTGCCAGCAGCTTAGTGGTGGGACTAGCGGACAATGAGCAGTTCTTC. Its translation: CASSLVVGLADNEQFF.

The J gene is TRBJ2-5, the V gene TRBV9; maybe TRBD1 (5 bases). Trimming pared 3 bases from V and 2 bases from J, leaving 14 bases between. The CDR3 consists of 15 residues. Germline assignment: CDR1 SGDLS and CDR2 YYNGEE. The CDR3 loop is CASSAPNRYQETQYF. CDR3 in DNA: TGTGCCAGCAGCGCGCCCAACAGGTATCAAGAGACCCAGTACTTC.

V usage is TRBV9 and J usage is TRBJ1-4; 11 nucleotides line up with TRBD1. Germline CDR1 is SGDLS and CDR2 is YYNGEE. V trimming: 4 bases; J trimming: 5 bases; junction bases outside the gene matches: 4. The CDR3 totals 15 residues. The CDR3 protein is CASSPRTGGNEKLFF. CDR3 nucleotide sequence: TGTGCCAGCAGCCCCCGGACAGGGGGCAATGAAAAACTGTTTTTT. Filled out from reference TRBV9 and TRBJ1-4, the complete variable domain reads DSGVTQTPKHLITATGQRVTLRCSPRSGDLSVYWYQQSLDQGLQFLIQYYNGEERAKGNILERFSAQQFPDLHSELNLSSLELGDSALYFCASSPRTGGNEKLFFGSGTQLSVL.

V gene TRBV19 combines with J gene TRBJ1-5, with 9 bases identical to TRBD1. Germline V lookup: CDR1 LNHDA, CDR2 SQIVND (reference sequence). The CDR3 totals 16 residues. V lost 3 bases to trimming and J lost 0 bases; unmatched junction nucleotides: 3. CDR3 region: CASSITGGYSNQPQHF. The CDR3 region has the DNA TGTGCCAGTAGTATTACAGGGGGCTATAGCAATCAGCCCCAGCATTTT.

This clone was detected only once. The V gene is TRBV18, the J gene TRBJ2-3; 10 nucleotides align to TRBD1. Per the germline V gene, CDR1 is KGHSH and CDR2 is LQKENI. CDR3 length: 16 residues. V was clipped by 1 base and J by 3 bases; unmatched bases: 4. The DNA of the CDR3 is TGTGCCAGCTCACCACAAGGACAGGGGGGGACAGATACGCAGTATTTT. As protein: CASSPQGQGGTDTQYF. Full variable domain (remainder filled in from reference TRBV18 and TRBJ2-3): NAGVMQNPRHLVRRRGQEARLRCSPMKGHSHVYWYRQLPEEGLKFMVYLQKENIIDESGMPKERFSAEFPKEGPSILRIQQVVRGDSAAYFCASSPQGQGGTDTQYFGPGTRLTVL.

V gene TRBV28 combines with J gene TRBJ2-1, with 8 bases lining up with TRBD1. This CDR3 region has 17 residues. J lost 3 bases, V lost 0 bases, and 7 bases had no gene match. The germline CDR1 and CDR2 sequences are MDHEN and SYDVKM. CDR3 region: CASSLWRGQALYNEQFF. The CDR3 DNA sequence: TGTGCCAGCAGTTTATGGAGGGGACAGGCACTCTACAATGAGCAGTTCTTC.

This rearrangement joins TRBV19 to TRBJ2-3; D possibly corresponds to TRBD1 (5 bases). In germline, CDR1 is LNHDA, CDR2 SQIVND (reference sequence). This CDR3 region has 15 residues. V shed 1 base and J shed 4 bases, with 12 bases lying between them. CDR3 region: CASSIGGLEADTQYF. CDR3 nucleotides: TGTGCCAGTAGTATAGGGGGCCTTGAGGCAGATACGCAGTATTTT. The variable domain in full, with the rest retrieved from reference TRBV19 and TRBJ2-3, is DGGITQSPKYLFRKEGQNVTLSCEQNLNHDAMYWYRQDPGQGLRLIYYSQIVNDFQKGDIAEGYSVSREKKESFPLTVTSAQKNPTAFYLCASSIGGLEADTQYFGPGTRLTVL.

This clone appeared a single time. This chain joins TRBV4-3 and TRBJ2-2; 7 bases are shared with TRBD1. This CDR3 spans 14 amino acids. Germline-derived CDR1 and CDR2 are LGHNA and YSLEER. Losses at the gene ends were 0 bases for V and 6 bases for J; bases not matched to a gene: 1. As DNA, the CDR3 is TGCGCCAGCAGCCAAGATCAGGGGGCCGGGGAGCTGTTTTTT. Translating gives CASSQDQGAGELFF.

The chain joins TRBV7-7 to TRBJ2-7; D is ambiguous. The CDR3 is 13 amino acids. Germline V lookup: CDR1 SSHAT, CDR2 FNYEAQ (reference sequence). Between the trimmed V and J ends, which lost 5 bases and 5 bases, there was a span of 13 bases. CDR3 nucleotides: TGTGCCAGCAGCACCGGAACCAGGAACGAGCAGTACTTC. It codes for CASSTGTRNEQYF.

The rearrangement joins TRBV21-1 to TRBJ1-6. TRBV21-1 has pseudogene status. The CDR3 is 16 amino acids. CDR3 coding DNA: TGTGCCAGCAGCAAAGCTGGGCCGTCCGGGGATTCACCCCTCCACTTT. The encoded protein is CASSKAGPSGDSPLHF.

The chain couples TRBV19 to TRBJ1-5; no definite D call. The CDR3 contains 14 residues. V lost 4 bases, J lost 4 bases, and 11 bases lay in between. Per the germline V gene, CDR1 is LNHDA and CDR2 is SQIVND (reference sequence). CDR3 sequence (DNA): TGTGCCAGTAGTACGCCGAGCCCAAATCAGCCCCAGCATTTT. Its protein is CASSTPSPNQPQHF. Supplemented by reference TRBV19 and TRBJ1-5, the full variable domain reads DGGITQSPKYLFRKEGQNVTLSCEQNLNHDAMYWYRQDPGQGLRLIYYSQIVNDFQKGDIAEGYSVSREKKESFPLTVTSAQKNPTAFYLCASSTPSPNQPQHFGDGTRLSIL.

The sample holds a few counts of this clone. V usage is TRBV5-4 and J usage is TRBJ1-2; D is perhaps TRBD1 (6 bases). V gave up 0 bases and J gave up 4 bases, with 16 bases separating them. The CDR3 is 16 amino acids. Germline V lookup: CDR1 SGHNT, CDR2 YYREEE (reference sequence). The chain's CDR3 is CASSLEDRPVIYGYTF. The CDR3 coding sequence is TGTGCCAGCAGCTTGGAGGACAGACCAGTAATCTATGGCTACACCTTC.

This clone showed up just once. V and J are TRBV5-1 and TRBJ1-2, with 7 bases matching TRBD1. The trim removed 4 bases at V and 1 base at J, leaving 4 bases unmatched. The germline V gene encodes CDR1 SGHRS and CDR2 YFSETQ. This CDR3 has 14 amino acids. The CDR3 region has the DNA TGCGCCAGCAGCGTGGGACAGTTTAACTATGGCTACACCTTC. This gives the protein CASSVGQFNYGYTF.

The V call is TRBV4-3, the J call TRBJ1-1; TRBD1 matches 8 bases. The germline CDR1 and CDR2 sequences are LGHNA and YSLEER. The CDR3 is made up of 16 amino acids. Germline trimming cut 0 bases from V and 11 bases from J; bases unmatched to any gene: 14. The CDR3 sequence: CASSQDGPGGVREAFF. The DNA of the CDR3 is TGCGCCAGCAGCCAAGATGGCCCAGGGGGCGTTCGGGAGGCTTTCTTT.

The J gene is TRBJ1-1, the V gene TRBV3-1 (or the pseudogene TRBV3-2); D is perhaps TRBD1 (5 bases). Trimming took off 4 bases at V and 4 bases at J, with 13 bases between the two ends. CDR1 is LGHDT, CDR2 YNNKEL, per germline (reference sequence). The CDR3 consists of 14 residues. In DNA, the CDR3 is TGTGCCAGCAGCCCAACAGCTAGGGGCACTGAAGCTTTCTTT. This encodes CASSPTARGTEAFF.

This rearrangement joins TRBV11-2 to TRBJ1-5, with D unclear. Germline V gives CDR1 SGHAT, CDR2 FQNNGV. V lost 4 bases and J 5 bases, leaving 9 bases between the germline ends. The CDR3 has 13 residues. In DNA form, the CDR3 reads TGTGCCAGCAGCTGGGGAGGAGATCAGCCCCAGCATTTT. Translated: CASSWGGDQPQHF. Based on the CDR3 plus reference TRBV11-2 and TRBJ1-5, the full variable domain is EAGVAQSPRYKIIEKRQSVAFWCNPISGHATLYWYQQILGQGPKLLIQFQNNGVVDDSQLPKDRFSAERLKGVDSTLKIQPAKLEDSAVYLCASSWGGDQPQHFGDGTRLSIL.

This clone was detected a few times. V and J are TRBV6-5 and TRBJ2-1; 8 nucleotides agree with TRBD1. The ends lost 0 bases at V and 7 bases at J; junction bases unmatched: 5. This CDR3 comprises 15 residues. Germline V gene sequence: CDR1 MNHEY, CDR2 SVGAGI. The CDR3 is CASSYSDRGRNEQFF. The DNA of the CDR3 is TGTGCCAGCAGTTACTCAGACAGGGGACGGAATGAGCAGTTCTTC.

V usage is TRBV18 and J usage is TRBJ2-3; a weak D match, TRBD1 (5 bases). Trimming removed 3 bases at V and 0 bases at J, with 10 bases between. Germline CDR1 KGHSH, CDR2 LQKENI. The CDR3 has 15 residues. The CDR3 sequence: CASSPSTVSTDTQYF. The CDR3, as DNA: TGTGCCAGCTCACCCTCGACAGTTAGCACAGATACGCAGTATTTT.

J is TRBJ1-2 and V is TRBV5-1, with D possibly matching TRBD1 (6 bases). The germline V and J ends were trimmed by 0 bases and 2 bases, with 8 bases remaining between them. CDR3 size: 14 residues. Per the germline V gene, CDR1 is SGHRS and CDR2 is YFSETQ. CDR3 region: CASSLEQGNYGYTF. The CDR3, as DNA: TGCGCCAGCAGCTTGGAACAGGGCAACTATGGCTACACCTTC.

The chain recombines TRBV5-1 with TRBJ1-6; 12 nucleotides agree with TRBD1. Germline V gene data show CDR1 as SGHRS and CDR2 as YFSETQ. The CDR3 runs 16 residues. V shed 3 bases, J shed 9 bases, and the junction held 7 bases outside the gene matches. In DNA, the CDR3 is TGCGCCAGCAGCTCGTCGGGACAGGGGGCGGGTTCACCCCTCCACTTT. It specifies CASSSSGQGAGSPLHF.